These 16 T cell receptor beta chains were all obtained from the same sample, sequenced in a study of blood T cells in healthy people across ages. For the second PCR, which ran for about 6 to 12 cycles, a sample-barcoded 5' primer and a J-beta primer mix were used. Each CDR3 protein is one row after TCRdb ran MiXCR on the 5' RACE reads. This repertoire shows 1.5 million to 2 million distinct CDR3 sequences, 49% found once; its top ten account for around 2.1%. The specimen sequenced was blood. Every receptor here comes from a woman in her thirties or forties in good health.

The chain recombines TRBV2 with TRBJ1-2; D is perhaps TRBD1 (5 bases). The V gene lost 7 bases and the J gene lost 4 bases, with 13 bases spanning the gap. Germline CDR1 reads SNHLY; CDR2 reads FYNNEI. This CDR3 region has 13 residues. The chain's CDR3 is CASTPGKSYGYTF. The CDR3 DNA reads TGTGCCAGCACCCCAGGGAAGAGCTATGGCTACACCTTC. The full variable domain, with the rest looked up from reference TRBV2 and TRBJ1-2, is EPEVTQTPSHQVTQMGQEVILRCVPISNHLYFYWYRQILGQKVEFLVSFYNNEISEKSEIFDDQFSVERPDGSNFTLKIRSTKLEDSAMYFCASTPGKSYGYTFGSGTRLTVV.

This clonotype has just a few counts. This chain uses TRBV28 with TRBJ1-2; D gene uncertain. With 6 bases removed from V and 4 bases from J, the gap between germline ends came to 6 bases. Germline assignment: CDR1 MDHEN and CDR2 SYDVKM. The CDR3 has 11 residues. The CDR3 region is CASRRGYGYTF. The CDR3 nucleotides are TGTGCCAGCAGGCGCGGCTATGGCTACACCTTC.

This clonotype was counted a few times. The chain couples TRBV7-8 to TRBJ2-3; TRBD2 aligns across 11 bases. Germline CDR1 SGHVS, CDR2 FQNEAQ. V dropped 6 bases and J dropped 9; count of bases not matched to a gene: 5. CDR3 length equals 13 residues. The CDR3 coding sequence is TGTGCCAGCAGGTCTAGCGGGGGGAACACGCAGTATTTT. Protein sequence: CASRSSGGNTQYF. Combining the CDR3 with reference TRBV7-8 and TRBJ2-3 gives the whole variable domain GAGVSQSPRYKVAKRGQDVALRCDPISGHVSLFWYQQALGQGPEFLTYFQNEAQLDKSGLPSDRFFAERPEGSVSTLKIQRTQQEDSAVYLCASRSSGGNTQYFGPGTRLTVL.

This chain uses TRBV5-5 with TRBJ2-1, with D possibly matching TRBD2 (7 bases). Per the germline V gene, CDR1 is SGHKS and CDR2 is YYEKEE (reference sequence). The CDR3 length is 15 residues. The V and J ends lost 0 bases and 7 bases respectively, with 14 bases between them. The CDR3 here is CASSLGGGYLNEQFF. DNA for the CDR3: TGTGCCAGCAGCTTGGGGGGGGGCTACTTAAATGAGCAGTTCTTC.

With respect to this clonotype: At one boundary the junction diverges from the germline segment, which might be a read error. Here the CDR3 reads CGAQQGTANSPLHF. The CDR3 DNA follows: TGCGGTGCTCAACAAGGAACGGCGAATTCACCCCTCCACTTT. J is TRBJ1-6 and V is TRBV20-1, with D hard to call. CDR1 DFQATT and CDR2 SNEGSKA come from the germline V gene (reference sequence). This CDR3 region has 14 residues.

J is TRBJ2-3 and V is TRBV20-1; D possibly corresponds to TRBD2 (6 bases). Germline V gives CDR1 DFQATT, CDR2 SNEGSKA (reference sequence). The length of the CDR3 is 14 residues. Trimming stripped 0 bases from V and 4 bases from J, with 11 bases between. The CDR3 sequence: CSARDRGGSDTQYF. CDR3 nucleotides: TGCAGTGCTAGAGATCGTGGGGGGTCAGATACGCAGTATTTT.

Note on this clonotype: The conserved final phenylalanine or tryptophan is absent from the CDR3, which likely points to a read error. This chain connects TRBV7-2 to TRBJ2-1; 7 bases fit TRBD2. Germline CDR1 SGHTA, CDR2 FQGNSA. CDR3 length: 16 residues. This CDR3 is CASRQLGGGSLNVQFL. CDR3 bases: TGCGCCAGCCGCCAGCTGGGGGGGGGTTCCCTCAATGTGCAGTTCTTG.

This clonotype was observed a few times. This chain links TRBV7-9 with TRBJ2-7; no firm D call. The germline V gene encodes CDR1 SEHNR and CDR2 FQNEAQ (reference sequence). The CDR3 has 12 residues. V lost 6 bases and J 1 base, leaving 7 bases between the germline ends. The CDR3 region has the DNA TGTGCCAGCAGGGAAAATTCCTACGAGCAGTACTTC. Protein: CASRENSYEQYF.

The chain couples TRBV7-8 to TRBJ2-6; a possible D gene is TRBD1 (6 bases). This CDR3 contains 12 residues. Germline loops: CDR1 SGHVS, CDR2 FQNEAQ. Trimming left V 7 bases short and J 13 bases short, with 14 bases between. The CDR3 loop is CASNLQGRVLTF. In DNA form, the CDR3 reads TGTGCCAGCAACCTGCAGGGGCGAGTCCTGACTTTC.

The chain's CDR3 is CASRGASGLRTDTQYF. In DNA form, the CDR3 reads TGTGCCAGCCGGGGGGCGTCAGGTCTACGCACAGATACGCAGTATTTT. The chain joins TRBV2 to TRBJ2-3; D is perhaps TRBD2 (7 bases). The CDR3 consists of 16 residues. V lost 8 bases and J lost 1, with 19 bases in between. Germline V lookup: CDR1 SNHLY, CDR2 FYNNEI.

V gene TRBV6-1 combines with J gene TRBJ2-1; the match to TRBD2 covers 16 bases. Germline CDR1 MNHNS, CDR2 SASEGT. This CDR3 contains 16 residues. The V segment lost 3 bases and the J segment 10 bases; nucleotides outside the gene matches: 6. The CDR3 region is CASSEGLAGGLWEQFF. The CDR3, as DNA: TGTGCCAGCAGTGAGGGACTAGCGGGGGGGCTATGGGAGCAGTTCTTC.

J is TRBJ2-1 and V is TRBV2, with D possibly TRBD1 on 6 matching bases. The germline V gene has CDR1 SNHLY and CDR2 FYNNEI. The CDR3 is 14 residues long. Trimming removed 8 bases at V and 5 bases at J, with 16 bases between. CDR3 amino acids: CASRTGLTNNEQFF. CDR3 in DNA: TGTGCCAGCCGAACAGGGTTGACCAACAATGAGCAGTTCTTC.

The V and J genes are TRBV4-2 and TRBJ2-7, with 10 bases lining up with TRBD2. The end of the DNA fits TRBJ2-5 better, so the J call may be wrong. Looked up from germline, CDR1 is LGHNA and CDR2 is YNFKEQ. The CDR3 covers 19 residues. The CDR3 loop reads CASSQDLRVAGGPEETQYF. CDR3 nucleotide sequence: TGTGCCAGCAGCCAAGATCTCCGGGTAGCGGGGGGCCCAGAAGAGACCCAGTACTTC.

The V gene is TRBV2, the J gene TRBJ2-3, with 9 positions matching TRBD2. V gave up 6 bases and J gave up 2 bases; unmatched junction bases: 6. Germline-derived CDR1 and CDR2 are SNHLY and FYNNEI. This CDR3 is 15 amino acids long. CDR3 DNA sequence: TGTGCCAGCAGAGGTAGCGGGGGCACCACAGATACGCAGTATTTT. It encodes CASRGSGGTTDTQYF.

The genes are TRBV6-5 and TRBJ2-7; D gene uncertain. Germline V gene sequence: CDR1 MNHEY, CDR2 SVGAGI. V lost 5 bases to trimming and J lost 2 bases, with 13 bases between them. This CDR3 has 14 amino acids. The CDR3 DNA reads TGTGCCAGCAGTGCGCTCAGGCGGCCCTACGAGCAGTACTTC. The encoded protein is CASSALRRPYEQYF.

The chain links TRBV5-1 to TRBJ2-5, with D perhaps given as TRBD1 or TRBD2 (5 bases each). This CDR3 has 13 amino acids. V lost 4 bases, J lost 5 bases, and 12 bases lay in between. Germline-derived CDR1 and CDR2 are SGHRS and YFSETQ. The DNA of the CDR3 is TGCGCCAGCAGCCAAGGGGACGTGGAGACCCAGTACTTC. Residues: CASSQGDVETQYF.